These T cell receptor beta chains were read from a single sample in a study of identical twins. In TCRdb, the 5' RACE reads were re-called with MiXCR into one record per CDR3 protein. Of a few hundred thousand distinct CDR3 sequences in the sample, 9.5% to 10% are singletons; the top ten hold 3%. The same sample was also used in a study of yellow fever vaccine responses in identical twins.

The specimen was PBMCs. Receptors originate from a woman under 30 in good health. The CDR3 runs from the conserved cysteine through the conserved F or W. D genes are given only for firm matches. The size field is filled for only some rows; it gives once, few, many or a size class.

J gene	D gene	clone size	V gene	CDR3 DNA	CDR3 protein
TRBJ1-5	NA	few	TRBV20-1	TGCAGTGCTAGAGATCCAAGGGGGTATCAGCCCCAGCATTTT	CSARDPRGYQPQHF
TRBJ2-1	TRBD2	NA	TRBV6-4	TGTGCCAGCAGCGCGGGGGTCGGATACAATGAGCAGTTCTTC	CASSAGVGYNEQFF
TRBJ1-1	TRBD1	few	TRBV28	TGTGCCAGCAGTCTATTGGGACAGGGGCGGGGGGCGAAAACTGAAGCTTTCTTT	CASSLLGQGRGAKTEAFF
TRBJ2-5	TRBD2	NA	TRBV5-1	TGCGCCAGCAGCCCTTTCCGAGCGGGGGGCCAAGAGACCCAGTACTTC	CASSPFRAGGQETQYF
TRBJ2-1	NA	many	TRBV20-1	TGCAGTGCTAGAGACGGAGGGGCGGAACTCGAGCAGTTCTTC	CSARDGGAELEQFF
TRBJ2-1	NA	few	TRBV19	TGTGCCAGTAGTCTCGGGACAAAGTACAATGAGCAGTTCTTC	CASSLGTKYNEQFF
TRBJ2-3	TRBD2	many	TRBV6-2/TRBV6-3	TGTGCCAGCAGTAACTTGCGGGGCGGCCAAGCGGGAACTACAGATACGCAGTATTTT	CASSNLRGGQAGTTDTQYF
TRBJ2-7	NA	few	TRBV12-3/TRBV12-4	TGTGCCAGCAGTTTGGGGGGAGAGACCTACGAGCAGTACTTC	CASSLGGETYEQYF
TRBJ2-5	NA	few	TRBV23-1	TGCGCCAGCAGTCAAAGCAGGGAGGATTCAGAGACCCAGTACTTC	CASSQSREDSETQYF
TRBJ2-1	TRBD2	NA	TRBV7-3	TGTGCCAGCAGCCCAGGGGTAGCGGGGGAGAGTGAGCAGTTCTTC	CASSPGVAGESEQFF
TRBJ2-5	NA	NA	TRBV29-1	TGCAGCGTTGAATCCGCGGGACACTTCCAAGAGACCCAGTACTTC	CSVESAGHFQETQYF
TRBJ2-7	TRBD1	NA	TRBV6-1	TGTGCCAGCAGGAGGGGGACAGGGATCTACGAGCAGTACTTC	CASRRGTGIYEQYF
TRBJ1-2	NA	NA	TRBV28	TGTGCCAGCAAATCGGGGGACAACTATGGCTACACCTTC	CASKSGDNYGYTF
TRBJ2-5	NA	many	TRBV5-1	TGCGCCAGCAGCAAGACAGCCAACTTAGAGACCCAGTACTTC	CASSKTANLETQYF
TRBJ2-1	NA	NA	TRBV6-1	TGTGCCAGCAGTCGCCCCTCGATTAGTAGCCTCAATGAGCAGTTCTTC	CASSRPSISSLNEQFF
TRBJ2-2	NA	few	TRBV3-1	TGTGCCAGCAGCCAAGATGGGGGAGTGGACACCGGGGAGCTGTTTTTT	CASSQDGGVDTGELFF
TRBJ2-1	TRBD1	few	TRBV5-1	TGCGCCAGCAGCTGGGACAGGTTCTACAATGAGCAGTTCTTC	CASSWDRFYNEQFF
TRBJ2-1	NA	few	TRBV2	TGTGCCAGCAGGGAACTTTCAGACACGAAGATTTGGTTCTTC	CASRELSDTKIWFF
TRBJ2-4	NA	NA	TRBV6-1	TGTGCCAGCAGGAACGTAGCTGGGAAAAACATTCAGTACTTC	CASRNVAGKNIQYF
TRBJ1-6	NA	NA	TRBV3-1	TGTGCCAGCAGCCAGGGGGACTCGAATTCACCCCTCCACTTT	CASSQGDSNSPLHF
TRBJ1-5	NA	many	TRBV3-1	TGTGCCAGCAGCCAAGGCCTCAATCAGCCCCAGCATTTT	CASSQGLNQPQHF
TRBJ2-7	TRBD1	few	TRBV5-1	TGCGCCAGCAGCCCCTCCCCGGGACAGGGGGCTTATGAGCAGTACTTC	CASSPSPGQGAYEQYF
TRBJ2-7	NA	NA	TRBV4-3	TGCGCCAGCAGCCAAGTTCAAACCTACGAGCAGTACTTC	CASSQVQTYEQYF
TRBJ2-1	NA	NA	TRBV6-2/TRBV6-3	TGTGCCAGCAGTGGTGACAGCAACTCCTACAATGAGCAGTTCTTC	CASSGDSNSYNEQFF
TRBJ2-4	NA	many	TRBV9	TGTGCCAGCAGCGTAGCTCTCCGAATAGCCAAAAACATTCAGTACTTC	CASSVALRIAKNIQYF
TRBJ2-2	NA	few	TRBV2	TGTGCCAGCAGTGAAAGCGGAGGGGAGACCGGGGAGCTGTTTTTT	CASSESGGETGELFF
TRBJ1-2	TRBD1	NA	TRBV2	TGTGCCAGCAGTGCGCCCAGGGGGTTTAACTATGGCTACACCTTC	CASSAPRGFNYGYTF
TRBJ2-7	NA	NA	TRBV9	TGTGCCAGCAGCGTAGATGAAGGATACGAGCAGTACTTC	CASSVDEGYEQYF
TRBJ1-2	TRBD1	NA	TRBV2	TGTGCCAGCAGTGGGACAGGGTCGGCTCGTGGCTACACCTTC	CASSGTGSARGYTF
TRBJ2-4	NA	few	TRBV7-2	TGTGCCAGCAGCCCACTTGGGGGAATGGCGGTAAACATTCAGTACTTC	CASSPLGGMAVNIQYF
TRBJ2-5	NA	NA	TRBV28	TGTGCCAGCAGTTTACGGGGGGCCTCGGAGACCCAGTACTTC	CASSLRGASETQYF
TRBJ2-7	TRBD2	many	TRBV27	TGTGCCAGCAGTTTAAGCGGGAACGTCTACGAGCAGTACTTC	CASSLSGNVYEQYF
TRBJ2-7	NA	few	TRBV27	TGTGCCAGCAGTTTAGGGCACCAGTACGAGCAGTACTTC	CASSLGHQYEQYF
TRBJ1-1	NA	many	TRBV6-1	TGTGCCAGCAGTCCCTTCCAGGGGAGGAACACTGAAGCTTTCTTT	CASSPFQGRNTEAFF
TRBJ2-3	TRBD1	many	TRBV7-2	TGTGCCAGCAGCCAGGGACAGGGGGCAGATACGCAGTATTTT	CASSQGQGADTQYF
TRBJ2-3	TRBD2	NA	TRBV28	TGTGCCAGCAGTTCCCCAGGACTAGCGGGGGGACTGTTTAGCACAGATACGCAGTATTTT	CASSSPGLAGGLFSTDTQYF
TRBJ2-3	TRBD2	many	TRBV7-9	TGTGCCAGCAGCTCGGGACTAGCGGGACTTACAGATACGCAGTATTTT	CASSSGLAGLTDTQYF
TRBJ1-1	NA	many	TRBV5-5	TGTGCCAGCAGCTGGGGGACGGGGAACACTGAAGCTTTCTTT	CASSWGTGNTEAFF
TRBJ2-3	TRBD2	NA	TRBV7-7	TGTGCTAGCAGCCAGGGACTAGCGAACACAGATACGCAGTATTTT	CASSQGLANTDTQYF
TRBJ2-3	NA	few	TRBV7-6	TGTGCCAGCAGCCCTCGTCCCGGGAGAGAGGATACGCAGTATTTT	CASSPRPGREDTQYF
TRBJ1-5	NA	few	TRBV15	TGTGCCACCAGCAGAGTGGGTGTAGCTCAGCCCCAGCATTTT	CATSRVGVAQPQHF
TRBJ2-2	NA	many	TRBV11-2	TGTGCCAGCAGCTTAAATCGCCAGCGGCCTGGTGGCGGGGAGCTGTTTTTT	CASSLNRQRPGGGELFF
TRBJ2-3	NA	many	TRBV12-3/TRBV12-4	TGTGCCAGCAGCCCCCGTACGGGTCTGGGAGATACGCAGTATTTT	CASSPRTGLGDTQYF
TRBJ2-7	NA	many	TRBV7-9	TGTGCCAGCAGCACAGCCTGGGATTCCTACGAGCAGTACTTC	CASSTAWDSYEQYF
TRBJ2-5	NA	NA	TRBV7-9	TGTGCCAGCAGACCGACCCGGGCCTTCCAAGAGACCCAGTACTTC	CASRPTRAFQETQYF
TRBJ2-1	TRBD2	NA	TRBV5-6	TGTGCCAGCAGCCCGGGTAGGACTAGCGCCTACAATGAGCAGTTCTTC	CASSPGRTSAYNEQFF
TRBJ2-7	NA	NA	TRBV19	TGTGCCAGTAGTAAGGGCAGCAACTACTACGAGCAGTACTTC	CASSKGSNYYEQYF
TRBJ2-1	TRBD2	few	TRBV2	TGTGCCAGCAAGGCTAGCGGGGGGGGCAATGAGCAGTTCTTC	CASKASGGGNEQFF
TRBJ2-3	NA	few	TRBV6-5	TGTGCCAGCAGTTTAATTGGTGCGGATTTAACAGGCACAGATACGCAGTATTTT	CASSLIGADLTGTDTQYF
TRBJ2-7	TRBD2	NA	TRBV20-1	TGCAGTGCTAGGGATAGCGGGCTAGGACGCGAGCAGTACTTC	CSARDSGLGREQYF
TRBJ2-7	NA	many	TRBV12-3/TRBV12-4	TGTGCCAGCAGTTTAGTCTCAGGGGACTACGAGCAGTACTTC	CASSLVSGDYEQYF
TRBJ1-5	NA	NA	TRBV2	TGTGCCAGCAGTAAGGGACCTAATCAGCCCCAGCATTTT	CASSKGPNQPQHF
TRBJ1-6	TRBD1	many	TRBV7-2	TGTGCCAGCAGCTTATGGGGACAGGGTAATTCACCCCTCCACTTT	CASSLWGQGNSPLHF
TRBJ2-5	NA	many	TRBV12-3/TRBV12-4	TGTGCCAGCAGTTTAGTTGGGACCCAGTACTTC	CASSLVGTQYF
TRBJ2-1	TRBD2	few	TRBV7-2	TGTGCCAGCAGTACTAGCGGCAGGGGAAACAATGAGCAGTTCTTC	CASSTSGRGNNEQFF
TRBJ2-4	TRBD1	few	TRBV6-1	TGTGCCAGCAGTGAAGCGAGAGGGACAGGGTGGAAAAACATTCAGTACTTC	CASSEARGTGWKNIQYF
TRBJ2-7	NA	NA	TRBV20-1	TGCAGTGCCCCAGGTGGCGGCTACGAGCAGTACTTC	CSAPGGGYEQYF
TRBJ2-3	NA	NA	TRBV24-1	TGTGCCACCAGTGACCCCAGAATCACAGATACGCAGTATTTT	CATSDPRITDTQYF
TRBJ2-5	NA	few	TRBV7-7	TGTGCTATCCGGTCTGAAGAGACCCAGTACTTC	CAIRSEETQYF
TRBJ2-7	TRBD2	NA	TRBV11-2	TGTGCCAGCAGCTTATGGGGACTAGCGGGAGTTTCGGCCTACGAGCAGTACTTC	CASSLWGLAGVSAYEQYF